Below, one T cell receptor (beta chain) is given with its context. Its specificity is not known. For TCRbeta, the library was prepared with unique molecular identifiers. MiXCR, applied by TCRdb to the PCR reads, yields one record per CDR3 protein. Of hundreds of thousands of distinct CDR3 sequences detected, 10% to 15% appear once; the ten largest clones hold around 2.2%. V was trimmed by 6 bases and J by 5 bases, leaving 12 bases between them. Germline loops: CDR1 SGHRS, CDR2 YFSETQ. This CDR3 comprises 12 residues. These data belong to a study of T-cell reconstitution after alpha-beta-depleted transplantation in children. Findings and caveats of the study: Some patients showed high day-60 TCRbeta diversity, which derived from surviving recipient T cells and thymic progenitors. A year had passed since transplant, and T-cell counts and diversity by then came mostly from newly produced T cells. Reports say that about two months after transplant, the alpha-beta T cells came out of several hundred graft clones that had expanded.

The source was PBMCs, mostly from graft donor cells, collected 360 days after TCRalphabeta/CD19-depleted stem cell transplant. The sequence was collected from a male patient between 10 and 17 years old who had a stem cell transplant for acute myeloid leukemia, so the T cells may come from the graft donor. The chain employs TRBV5-1 and TRBJ2-7, with a tentative D call TRBD2 (5 bases). CDR3 region: CASKSTGDEQYF. In nucleotides, the CDR3 is TGCGCCAGCAAATCGACCGGGGACGAGCAGTACTTC.